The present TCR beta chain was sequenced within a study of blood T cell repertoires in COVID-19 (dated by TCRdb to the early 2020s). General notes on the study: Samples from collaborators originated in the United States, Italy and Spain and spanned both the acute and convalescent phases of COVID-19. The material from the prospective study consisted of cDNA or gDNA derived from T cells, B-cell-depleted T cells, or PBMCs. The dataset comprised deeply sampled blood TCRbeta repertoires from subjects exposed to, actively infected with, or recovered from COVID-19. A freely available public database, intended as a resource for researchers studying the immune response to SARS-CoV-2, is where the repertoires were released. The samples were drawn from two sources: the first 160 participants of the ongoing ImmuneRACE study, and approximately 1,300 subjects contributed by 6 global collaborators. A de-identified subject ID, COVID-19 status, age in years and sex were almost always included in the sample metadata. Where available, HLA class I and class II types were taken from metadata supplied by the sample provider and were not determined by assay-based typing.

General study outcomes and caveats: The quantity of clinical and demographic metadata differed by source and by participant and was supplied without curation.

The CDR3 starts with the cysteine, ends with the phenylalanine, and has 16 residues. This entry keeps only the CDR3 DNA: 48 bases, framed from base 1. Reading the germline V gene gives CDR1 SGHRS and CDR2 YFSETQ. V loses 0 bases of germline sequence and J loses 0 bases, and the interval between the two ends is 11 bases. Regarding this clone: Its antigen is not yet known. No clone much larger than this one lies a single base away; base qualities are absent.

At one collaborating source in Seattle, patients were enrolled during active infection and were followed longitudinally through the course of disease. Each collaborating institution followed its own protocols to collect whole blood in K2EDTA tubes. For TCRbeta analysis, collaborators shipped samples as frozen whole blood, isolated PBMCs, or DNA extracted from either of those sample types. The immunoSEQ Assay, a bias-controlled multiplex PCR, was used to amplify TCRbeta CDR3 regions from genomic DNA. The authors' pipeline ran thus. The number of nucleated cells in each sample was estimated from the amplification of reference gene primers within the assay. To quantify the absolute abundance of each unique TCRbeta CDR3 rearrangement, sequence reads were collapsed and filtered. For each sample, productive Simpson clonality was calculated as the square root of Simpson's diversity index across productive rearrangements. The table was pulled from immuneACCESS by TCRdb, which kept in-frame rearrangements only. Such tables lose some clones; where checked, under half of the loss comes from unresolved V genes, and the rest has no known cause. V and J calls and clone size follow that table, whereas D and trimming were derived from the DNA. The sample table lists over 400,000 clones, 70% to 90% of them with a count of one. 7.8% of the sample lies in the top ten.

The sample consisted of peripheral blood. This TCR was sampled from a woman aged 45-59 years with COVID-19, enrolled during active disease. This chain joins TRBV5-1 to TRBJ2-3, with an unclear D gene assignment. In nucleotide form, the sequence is TGCGCCAGCAGCTTGGATACTTATTCTAGCACAGATACGCAGTATTTT. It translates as CASSLDTYSSTDTQYF.